The rows below give T cell receptor beta chains drawn from one sample of a study of T cell responses to AZD1222 COVID-19 vaccine. Profiled with immunoSEQ multiplex PCR; TCRdb holds only in-frame clones, not every one. Of some 140,000 clones in the sample, 88% were seen once. The input for sequencing was peripheral blood, taken on day 0 of AZD1222 vaccination. Receptors originate from an adult in good health. The conserved cysteine and the conserved F or W are not part of the CDR3 here. Each record gives: V gene, J gene, CDR3 protein.

TRBV5-3	TRBJ1-5	ARDPLSRGNQPQH
TRBV28	TRBJ1-2	ASSQQGSGYT
TRBV10-1	TRBJ1-2	ASSEGVGYGYT
TRBV5-1	TRBJ1-2	ASRGQDYGYT
TRBV10-3	TRBJ1-1	AIRDGRMNTEAF
TRBV7-2	TRBJ2-3	ASSLGLAGPNTQY
TRBV28	TRBJ1-5	ASRPGTLANQPQH
TRBV7-8	TRBJ1-5	ASSLGGISNQPQH
TRBV3-1/TRBV3-2	TRBJ2-2	ASSHAGGSGELF
TRBV11-2	TRBJ1-6	ASGTRGNSPLH
TRBV10-3	TRBJ2-2	AISKSDSSTGELF
TRBV7-8	TRBJ2-5	ASSLVPRHPGETQY
TRBV2	TRBJ2-2	ASNTGTNTGELF
TRBV7-2	TRBJ2-7	ASSWDRSYEQY
TRBV19	TRBJ1-1	ASSIRRQGGEKAF
TRBV5-1	TRBJ2-7	ASSLVRGTPYEQY
TRBV15	TRBJ2-7	ATSRGDSRQY
TRBV29-1	TRBJ1-1	SVGSGSQAF
TRBV21-1	TRBJ1-1	ASSTKRNTEAF
TRBV9	TRBJ1-2	ASSVEGQGASGYT
TRBV10-3	TRBJ1-1	AISWKGGTEAF
TRBV9	TRBJ2-3	ASSVGYSGVDTDTQY
TRBV7-2	TRBJ2-7	ASSSPGYEQY
TRBV2	TRBJ1-2	ASSPHGEGYGYT
TRBV6-5	TRBJ2-7	ASRSDTTYEQY
TRBV19	TRBJ1-3	ASSPLRGGSGNTIY
TRBV18	TRBJ1-2	ASSLRDRNGYT
TRBV11-3	TRBJ2-1	ASSGGQGYNEQF
TRBV12-3/TRBV12-4	TRBJ1-2	ASSATPNYGYT
TRBV28	TRBJ1-3	ASSPPPGSGNTIY
TRBV4-3	TRBJ1-2	ASSQEVQALGYGYT
TRBV6-5	TRBJ2-7	ASSYRGSYEQY
TRBV14	TRBJ2-7	ASSQAAGRAD
TRBV9	TRBJ1-1	ASSVEPVTEAF
TRBV10-3	TRBJ1-2	AISEAGGESGYT
TRBV7-8	TRBJ2-1	ASSLGGEGNEQF
TRBV7-2	TRBJ1-2	ASSLSRSGYGYT
TRBV6-2/TRBV6-3	TRBJ1-2	ASSYSSTLNYGYT
TRBV15	TRBJ2-5	ATSRDGITQETQY
TRBV18	TRBJ2-7	ASSPPNVYEQY
TRBV6-6	TRBJ2-1	AARSGGTNEQF
TRBV5-4	TRBJ2-3	ASSLGLAGGMTDTQY
TRBV21-1	TRBJ2-4	ASSKNPGQGAPAKNIQY
TRBV29-1	TRBJ2-2	SAQGDAGELF
TRBV6-2/TRBV6-3	TRBJ1-6	ASSRGTGVGNSPLH
TRBV4-1	TRBJ1-1	ASSQEWRGAAF
TRBV28	TRBJ2-6	ASRGDSGANVLT
TRBV7-2	TRBJ2-7	ASSLAMLSYEQY
TRBV3-1/TRBV3-2	TRBJ1-1	ASSPYKNTEAF
TRBV10-2	TRBJ1-2	ASSEGTTPNYGYT